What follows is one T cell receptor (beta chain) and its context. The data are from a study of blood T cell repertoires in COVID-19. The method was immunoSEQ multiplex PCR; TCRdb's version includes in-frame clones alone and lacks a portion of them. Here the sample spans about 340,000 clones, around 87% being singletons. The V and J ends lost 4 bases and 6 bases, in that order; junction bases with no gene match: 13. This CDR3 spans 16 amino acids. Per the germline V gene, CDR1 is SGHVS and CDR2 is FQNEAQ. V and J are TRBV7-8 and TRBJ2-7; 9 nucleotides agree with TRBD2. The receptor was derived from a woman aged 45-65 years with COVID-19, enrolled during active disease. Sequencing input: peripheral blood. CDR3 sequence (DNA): TGTGCCAGCAGCTCTCTGGGGCTAGCGGGACTCAGCGAGCAGTACTTC. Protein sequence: CASSSLGLAGLSEQYF.